What follows are 8 T cell receptor beta chains derived from one specimen sequenced in a study of neoadjuvant anti-PD-1 for oral cavity cancer. The data were produced by immunoSEQ multiplex PCR, yet TCRdb's version contains in-frame clones alone and is incomplete. The table shows under 13,000 clones, with around 52% occurring only once. Sequencing was performed on tumor tissue, taken before nivolumab (anti-PD-1) treatment. All receptors come from a person aged 40 to 85 with oral cavity squamous cell carcinoma.

This clone occurred a few times. This chain joins TRBV19 and TRBJ1-2; tentatively, D is TRBD1 (5 bases). Germline CDR1 is LNHDA and CDR2 is SQIVND (reference sequence). V lost 5 bases to trimming and J lost 8 bases, with 21 bases between them. This CDR3 is 15 amino acids long. This CDR3 is CASSLLTDSLWGYTF. CDR3 DNA sequence: TGTGCCAGTAGTCTCCTGACAGACTCCCTTTGGGGCTACACCTTC.

The DNA for the CDR3 is TGTGCCAGCAGCTGGGGACAGATGAACACTGAAGCTTTCTTT. Residues: CASSWGQMNTEAFF. The V gene is TRBV5-4, the J gene TRBJ1-1; 7 bases are a match to TRBD1. J lost 0 bases, V lost 3 bases, and 2 bases had no gene match. Germline CDR1 is SGHNT and CDR2 is YYREEE (reference sequence). The length of the CDR3 is 14 residues.

This clone was seen a few times. V usage is TRBV5-1 and J usage is TRBJ2-2, with D possibly TRBD1 on 6 matching bases. V was trimmed by 4 bases and J by 6 bases, leaving 13 bases between them. Germline CDR1 and CDR2: SGHRS and YFSETQ. The CDR3 spans 14 residues. DNA of the CDR3: TGCGCCAGCAGCGTACAGGGAATGTCCGGGGAGCTGTTTTTT. This sequence encodes CASSVQGMSGELFF.

Only one count was recorded for this clone. The chain joins TRBV5-4 to TRBJ1-1; maybe TRBD1 (5 bases). The germline V gene encodes CDR1 SGHNT and CDR2 YYREEE (reference sequence). This CDR3 region has 13 residues. Trimming stripped 4 bases from V and 6 bases from J, with 13 bases between. The CDR3, as DNA: TGTGCCAGCAGCCTGGCGTGGGGACCTGAAGCTTTCTTT. Protein product: CASSLAWGPEAFF.

This clone has only a few counts. This chain joins TRBV15 and TRBJ1-1, with D possibly TRBD1 on 6 matching bases. The CDR3 contains 16 residues. Germline CDR1 reads LNHNV; CDR2 reads YYDKDF (reference sequence). The V end was cut by 5 bases, the J end by 1 base, with 17 bases between. The CDR3 DNA is TGTGCCACCAGCTCCCTCGGTCGGACAGCGAACACTGAAGCTTTCTTT. Its protein product is CATSSLGRTANTEAFF.

The chain couples TRBV19 to TRBJ1-2, with D unclear. With 6 bases removed from V and 4 bases from J, the gap between germline ends came to 9 bases. CDR3 length equals 12 residues. The germline CDR1 and CDR2 sequences are LNHDA and SQIVND (reference sequence). In nucleotides, the CDR3 is TGTGCCAGTAGCCCCGGCCCCTATGGCTACACCTTC. Residues: CASSPGPYGYTF.

This sequence joins TRBV5-4 and TRBJ2-4, with TRBD2 as a possible D gene (5 bases). Trimming removed 0 bases at V and 5 bases at J, with 6 bases between. Germline CDR1 reads SGHNT; CDR2 reads YYREEE (reference sequence). The CDR3 runs 13 residues. The chain's CDR3 is CASSLGGENIQYF. CDR3 coding DNA: TGTGCCAGCAGCTTGGGGGGAGAAAACATTCAGTACTTC.

J is TRBJ2-1 and V is TRBV5-4; TRBD2 agrees at 12 bases. The CDR3 consists of 15 residues. CDR1 is SGHNT, CDR2 YYREEE, per germline (reference sequence). The junction had 2 bases not matched to a gene; V was cut back by 4 bases and J by 3 bases. The DNA of the CDR3 is TGTGCCAGCAGCCGGACTAGCGGGAACTACAATGAGCAGTTCTTC. This translates into CASSRTSGNYNEQFF. Full variable domain (rest looked up from reference TRBV5-4 and TRBJ2-1): ETGVTQSPTHLIKTRGQQVTLRCSSQSGHNTVSWYQQALGQGPQFIFQYYREEENGRGNFPPRFSGLQFPNYSSELNVNALELDDSALYLCASSRTSGNYNEQFFGPGTRLTVL.